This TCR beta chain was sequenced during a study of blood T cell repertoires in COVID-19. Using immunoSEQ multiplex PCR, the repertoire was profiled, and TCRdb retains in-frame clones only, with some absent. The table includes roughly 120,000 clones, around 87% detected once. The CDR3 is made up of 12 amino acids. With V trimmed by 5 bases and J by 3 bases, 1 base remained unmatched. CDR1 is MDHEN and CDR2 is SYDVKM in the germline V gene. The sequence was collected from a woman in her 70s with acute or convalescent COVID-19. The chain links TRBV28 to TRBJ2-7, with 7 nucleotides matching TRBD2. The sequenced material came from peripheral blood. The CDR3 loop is CASSTGGYEQYF. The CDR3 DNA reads TGTGCCAGCAGTACGGGGGGCTACGAGCAGTACTTC.